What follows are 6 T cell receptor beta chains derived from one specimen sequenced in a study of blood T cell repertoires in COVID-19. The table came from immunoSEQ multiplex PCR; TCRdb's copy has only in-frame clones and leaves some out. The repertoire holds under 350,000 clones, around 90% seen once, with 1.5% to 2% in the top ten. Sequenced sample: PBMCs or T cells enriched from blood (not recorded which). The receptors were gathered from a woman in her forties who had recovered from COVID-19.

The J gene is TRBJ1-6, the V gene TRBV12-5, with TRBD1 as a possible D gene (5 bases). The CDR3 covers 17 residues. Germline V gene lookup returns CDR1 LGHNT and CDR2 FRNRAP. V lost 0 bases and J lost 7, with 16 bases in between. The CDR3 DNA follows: TGTGCTAGTGGTTTGGTACCTGGGGCCGCGGGAAATTCACCCCTCCACTTT. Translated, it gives CASGLVPGAAGNSPLHF.

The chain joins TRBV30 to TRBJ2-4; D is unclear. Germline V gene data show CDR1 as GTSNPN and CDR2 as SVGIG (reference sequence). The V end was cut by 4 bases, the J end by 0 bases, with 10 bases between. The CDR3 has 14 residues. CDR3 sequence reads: CAWTETRAKNIQYF. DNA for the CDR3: TGTGCCTGGACGGAGACCAGAGCCAAAAACATTCAGTACTTC.

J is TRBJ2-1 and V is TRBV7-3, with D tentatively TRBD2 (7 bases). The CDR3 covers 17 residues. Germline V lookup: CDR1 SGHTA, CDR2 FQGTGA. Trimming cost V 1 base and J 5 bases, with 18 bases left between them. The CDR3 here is CASSLIAGASGNNEQFF. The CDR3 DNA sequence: TGTGCCAGCAGCTTAATCGCGGGGGCTAGCGGAAACAATGAGCAGTTCTTC.

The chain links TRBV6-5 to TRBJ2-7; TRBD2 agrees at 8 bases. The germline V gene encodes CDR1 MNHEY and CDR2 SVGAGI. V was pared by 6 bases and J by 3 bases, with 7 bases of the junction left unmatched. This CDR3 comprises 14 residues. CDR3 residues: CASRSSGGVYEQYF. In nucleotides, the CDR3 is TGTGCCAGCAGATCGTCGGGGGGGGTCTACGAGCAGTACTTC.

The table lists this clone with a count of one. The CDR3 nucleotides are TGCAGCGTTATGGCGAACACTGAAGCTTTCTTT. Protein product: CSVMANTEAFF. This chain connects TRBV29-1 to TRBJ1-1; unclear D gene. Germline CDR1 reads SQVTM; CDR2 reads ANQGSEA. This CDR3 region has 11 residues. Trimming removed 5 bases from V and 1 base from J, with 5 bases in between.

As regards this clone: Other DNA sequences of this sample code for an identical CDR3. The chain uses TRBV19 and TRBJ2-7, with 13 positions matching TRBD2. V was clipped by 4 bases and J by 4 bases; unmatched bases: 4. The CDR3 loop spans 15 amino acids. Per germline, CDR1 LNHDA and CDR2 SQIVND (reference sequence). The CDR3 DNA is TGTGCCAGTAGTAGGAGACTAGCGGGAGGTTACGAGCAGTACTTC. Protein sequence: CASSRRLAGGYEQYF.